The clone carrying this T cell receptor (beta chain) was counted a single time. Its antigen remains unknown. This sample is drawn from a study of T cells in Graves' hyperthyroidism and ophthalmopathy. Amplified TCR beta CDR3 regions came from RNA transcripts. Initially, a first-round RT-PCR of the TCR CDR3 employed the HTBI primer set. TCRdb used MiXCR to reprocess the multiplex PCR reads, holding one entry per CDR3 protein. The repertoire holds roughly 280,000 distinct CDR3 sequences, with about 15% as singletons. Per germline, CDR1 LGHNA and CDR2 YSLEER. The CDR3 covers 17 residues. The V end lost 3 bases, the J end lost 6 bases, and 20 bases lay between the germline ends. General observations from the study: Ophthalmopathy was distinguished from stable hyperthyroidism by 13 V-J signatures. Researchers found most expanded thyroid clonotypes above 0.001 in blood as well.

J is TRBJ2-2 and V is TRBV4-3, with D perhaps given as TRBD1 or TRBD2 (6 bases each). The sequence was collected from a woman aged 60-75 years with Graves' ophthalmopathy. Sequenced: blood. The CDR3 is CASSQRGLGRRAGELFF. The DNA for the CDR3 is TGCGCCAGCAGCCAGAGGGGGTTGGGGAGGCGGGCCGGGGAGCTGTTTTTT.